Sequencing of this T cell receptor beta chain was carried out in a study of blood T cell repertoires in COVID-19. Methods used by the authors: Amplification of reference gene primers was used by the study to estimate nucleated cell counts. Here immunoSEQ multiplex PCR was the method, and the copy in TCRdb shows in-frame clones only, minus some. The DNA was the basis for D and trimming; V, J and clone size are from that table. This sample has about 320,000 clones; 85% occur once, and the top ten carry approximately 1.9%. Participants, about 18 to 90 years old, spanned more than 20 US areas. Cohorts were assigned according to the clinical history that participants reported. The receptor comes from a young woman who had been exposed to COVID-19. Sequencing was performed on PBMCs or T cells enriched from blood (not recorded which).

Here the CDR3 reads CASGLAYYEQYF. In nucleotides, the CDR3 is TGTGCCAGCGGATTAGCCTACTACGAGCAGTACTTC. The V call is TRBV5-5, the J call TRBJ2-7, with no clear D. Trimming cost V 7 bases and J 3 bases, with 11 bases left between them. Germline CDR1 SGHKS, CDR2 YYEKEE (reference sequence). The CDR3 length is 12 residues.